The text below deals with one TCR beta chain. As yet, its antigen is unknown. In the PCR, 60 Vbeta and 13 Jbeta primers were used. TCRdb's copy holds only in-frame clones and misses some; the assay was immunoSEQ multiplex PCR. The sample records about 200,000 clones, around 86% being singletons. This entry comes from a study of cytomegalovirus exposure and HLA in healthy donors. Study findings and constraints: Later analysis showed most CMV-associated TCR beta chains appearing HLA-restricted. A later look showed TCR association rates differing by HLA locus, highest for DRB1 and lowest for HLA-C.

V was clipped by 0 bases and J by 10 bases; unmatched bases: 7. The germline gives CDR1 SGDLS, CDR2 YYNGEE. CDR3 length: 16 residues. The chain links TRBV9 to TRBJ2-1, with 13 bases that match TRBD2. This receptor was obtained from a woman between 45 and 65 years old in good health and CMV-seropositive. Sequences were obtained from PBMCs. The CDR3 bases are TGTGCCAGCAGCGTAGGAACTAGCGGGGGGGCCGTAGAGCAGTTCTTC. Protein product: CASSVGTSGGAVEQFF.